These 23 T cell receptor beta chains share one sample of origin, sequenced in a study of beta chain features in type 1 diabetes. As every portion of the isolated RNA was reverse transcribed, the sequencing read expressed TCRB transcripts. Here immunoSEQ multiplex PCR was the method, and the copy in TCRdb shows in-frame clones only, minus some. The sample shows about 230,000 clones, roughly 9.6% of them seen only once. Sample: naive CD4+ T cells from blood. These TCRs come from a woman between 18 and 30 years old in good health.

In its sample, this clone was seen a few times. The chain combines TRBV7-2 with TRBJ2-4; D perhaps matches TRBD1 (6 bases). The CDR3 has 15 amino acids. V dropped 3 bases and J dropped 7 bases, with 16 bases sitting between them. From germline, CDR1 is SGHTA and CDR2 FQGNSA. The CDR3 loop is CASSFATGNRNIQYF. CDR3 DNA sequence: TGTGCCAGCAGCTTCGCTACAGGGAACCGGAACATTCAGTACTTC.

This chain links TRBV19 with TRBJ2-5, with a possible D match to TRBD1 (5 bases). Germline V gene sequence: CDR1 LNHDA, CDR2 SQIVND (reference sequence). The CDR3 is 15 residues long. V lost 3 bases and J 5 bases, leaving 16 bases between the germline ends. CDR3 amino acids: CASSIASGASETQYF. Written as DNA, the CDR3 is TGTGCCAGTAGTATCGCTTCTGGGGCCTCGGAGACCCAGTACTTC. Full variable domain (missing parts from reference TRBV19 and TRBJ2-5): DGGITQSPKYLFRKEGQNVTLSCEQNLNHDAMYWYRQDPGQGLRLIYYSQIVNDFQKGDIAEGYSVSREKKESFPLTVTSAQKNPTAFYLCASSIASGASETQYFGPGTRLLVL.

Only a few counts were recorded for this clone. The J gene is TRBJ2-7, the V gene TRBV4-2; 10 bases line up with TRBD2. Per germline, CDR1 LGHNA and CDR2 YNFKEQ. The CDR3 spans 15 residues. V was clipped by 5 bases and J by 1 base; unmatched bases: 5. CDR3 DNA sequence: TGTGCCAGCAGCTTGCCAGCGGGAGGGTCCTACGAGCAGTACTTC. Residues: CASSLPAGGSYEQYF.

This chain uses TRBV6-1 with TRBJ1-5; D is perhaps TRBD1 (5 bases). V was clipped by 2 bases and J by 7 bases, with 9 bases between them. The germline gives CDR1 MNHNS, CDR2 SASEGT. The CDR3 has 13 amino acids. As DNA, the CDR3 is TGTGCCAGCAGTGAACAGGGCCGGCAGCCCCAGCATTTT. Protein product: CASSEQGRQPQHF.

The chain is built from TRBV6-6 and TRBJ1-1, with TRBD1 matching 7 bases. Trimming at V came to 6 bases and at J to 0 bases, leaving 7 bases not matched to a gene. This CDR3 contains 15 residues. Germline CDR1 and CDR2: MNHNY and SVGAGI (reference sequence). Here the CDR3 reads CASSLGTVVNTEAFF. In DNA form, the CDR3 reads TGTGCCAGCAGCCTGGGGACAGTGGTGAACACTGAAGCTTTCTTT.

The V gene is TRBV18, the J gene TRBJ2-3; the match to TRBD1 covers 8 bases. The CDR3 runs 16 residues. The V and J ends lost 6 bases and 4 bases, in that order; junction bases with no gene match: 12. Germline-derived CDR1 and CDR2 are KGHSH and LQKENI. CDR3 loop: CASSPTGQGLADTQYF. DNA for the CDR3: TGTGCCAGCTCCCCGACTGGACAGGGCCTGGCAGATACGCAGTATTTT.

This clone was seen a handful of times. V usage is TRBV4-1 and J usage is TRBJ2-3; no reliable D call. The V end was cut by 1 base, the J end by 2 bases, with 13 bases between. Germline CDR1 MGHRA, CDR2 YSYEKL. The CDR3 runs 16 residues. CDR3: CASSQVRGSYTDTQYF. The DNA for the CDR3 is TGCGCCAGCAGCCAAGTACGCGGTTCCTACACAGATACGCAGTATTTT.

This chain joins TRBV5-1 and TRBJ2-7, with 8 bases matching TRBD1. The germline V gene has CDR1 SGHRS and CDR2 YFSETQ. There are 15 residues in the CDR3. Germline trimming cut 0 bases from V and 0 bases from J; bases unmatched to any gene: 2. DNA for the CDR3: TGCGCCAGCAGCTTGGGCAGGGGGCTCTCCTACGAGCAGTACTTC. Its protein product is CASSLGRGLSYEQYF.

This clone was seen only a few times. V and J are TRBV29-1 and TRBJ2-5, with TRBD1 matching over 7 bases. V was pared by 7 bases and J by 5 bases, with 13 bases of the junction left unmatched. The germline gives CDR1 SQVTM, CDR2 ANQGSEA. The length of the CDR3 is 14 residues. CDR3 sequence reads: CSAGTALKWETQYF. CDR3 nucleotides: TGCAGCGCCGGGACAGCCCTGAAATGGGAGACCCAGTACTTC.

This clone was seen a few times. This sequence joins TRBV11-2 and TRBJ2-3, with D perhaps matching TRBD2 (6 bases). Germline CDR1 is SGHAT and CDR2 is FQNNGV. The germline V and J ends were trimmed by 3 bases and 3 bases, with 13 bases remaining between them. CDR3 length: 15 residues. DNA for the CDR3: TGTGCCAGCAGCTTGGCGCCTCTAGCGACAGATACGCAGTATTTT. It is translated as CASSLAPLATDTQYF.

The J gene is TRBJ1-3, the V gene TRBV9; the D is unclear. CDR1 is SGDLS, CDR2 YYNGEE, per germline. This CDR3 spans 15 amino acids. Trimming pared 2 bases from V and 0 bases from J, leaving 9 bases between. The CDR3 DNA follows: TGTGCCAGCAGCGTGGGTCGCGGCTCTGGAAACACCATATATTTT. It is translated as CASSVGRGSGNTIYF.

The CDR3 coding sequence is TGTGCCAGCAGCTTAGACCCAACTAGCGGGGCCTACAATGAGCAGTTCTTC. This translates into CASSLDPTSGAYNEQFF. J is TRBJ2-1 and V is TRBV7-3; 10 bases are a match to TRBD2. The CDR3 consists of 17 residues. V shed 2 bases and J 2 bases; nucleotides not matched to a gene: 6. Germline V gene sequence: CDR1 SGHTA, CDR2 FQGTGA.

The chain is built from TRBV5-4 and TRBJ1-2; the D gene is possibly TRBD1 (6 bases). The ends were cut back, 2 bases at V and 8 bases at J, with 13 bases in the middle. This CDR3 is built from 13 residues. CDR1 and CDR2 (germline): SGHNT, YYREEE (reference sequence). CDR3 nucleotides: TGTGCCAGCAGCTTTGGCCAGGGGAACGGCTACACCTTC. As protein: CASSFGQGNGYTF.

At least ten counts were recorded for this clone. V is TRBV30 and J is TRBJ2-7; 7 bases are a match to TRBD2. Germline V lookup: CDR1 GTSNPN, CDR2 SVGIG (reference sequence). Trimming cost V 0 bases and J 3 bases; bases outside gene matches: 5. The CDR3 consists of 14 residues. The CDR3 DNA reads TGTGCCTGGAGTGTACCGGGAGGAGGCTACGAGCAGTACTTC. This gives the protein CAWSVPGGGYEQYF.

The V and J genes are TRBV2 and TRBJ1-1, with 8 bases matching TRBD1. Germline assignment: CDR1 SNHLY and CDR2 FYNNEI. Trimming cost V 10 bases and J 5 bases; bases outside gene matches: 9. The CDR3 extends over 13 amino acids. The CDR3 region has the DNA TGTGCCACCGGACAGGGCCGGGGGACTGAAGCTTTCTTT. Translation gives CATGQGRGTEAFF.

The V call is TRBV27, the J call TRBJ1-5; 8 nucleotides match TRBD1. V lost 5 bases and J lost 4; bases outside the gene matches: 4. Germline lookup yields CDR1 MNHEY and CDR2 SMNVEV (reference sequence). This CDR3 has 14 amino acids. CDR3 residues: CASSPRQGNQPQHF. CDR3 DNA: TGTGCCAGCAGTCCTCGACAGGGGAATCAGCCCCAGCATTTT.

This clone was picked up a small number of times. The rearrangement joins TRBV11-2 to TRBJ2-7; TRBD1 aligns across 11 bases. Germline V CDR1 and CDR2: SGHAT, FQNNGV. After removal of 7 bases from V and 7 bases from J, the junction contained 15 bases not matched to a gene. This CDR3 has 16 residues. As DNA, the CDR3 is TGTGCCAGCACGATCTTTACTGGACAGGGGGCGCGGGAGCAGTACTTC. Its translation is CASTIFTGQGAREQYF.

The V gene is TRBV18, the J gene TRBJ2-7; 7 bases line up with TRBD2. The J segment lost 6 bases and the V segment lost 1 base, leaving 6 bases of the junction unmatched. CDR3 length: 14 amino acids. Germline CDR1 and CDR2: KGHSH and LQKENI. The CDR3 reads CASSPLGRASEQYF. CDR3 DNA: TGTGCCAGCTCACCACTGGGGAGGGCCAGCGAGCAGTACTTC. Supplemented by reference TRBV18 and TRBJ2-7, the full variable domain reads NAGVMQNPRHLVRRRGQEARLRCSPMKGHSHVYWYRQLPEEGLKFMVYLQKENIIDESGMPKERFSAEFPKEGPSILRIQQVVRGDSAAYFCASSPLGRASEQYFGPGTRLTVT.

The chain is built from TRBV19 and TRBJ2-3; 7 bases fit TRBD1. V lost 7 bases to trimming and J lost 5 bases; unmatched junction nucleotides: 12. This CDR3 is built from 15 residues. Germline-derived CDR1 and CDR2 are LNHDA and SQIVND (reference sequence). The CDR3, as DNA: TGTGCCAGTATCGGGTTGGGACAGTCGGTAGATACGCAGTATTTT. Translating gives CASIGLGQSVDTQYF.

This clone showed up just a few times. The J gene is TRBJ1-2, the V gene TRBV7-2, with a possible D match to TRBD1 (6 bases). The V and J ends lost 4 bases and 5 bases respectively, with 8 bases between them. CDR3 length: 12 residues. In germline, CDR1 is SGHTA, CDR2 FQGNSA. The CDR3 region is CASSSQGYGYTF. In DNA form, the CDR3 reads TGTGCCAGCAGCTCACAGGGTTATGGCTACACCTTC.

This clone was seen a few times. The V gene is TRBV6-5, the J gene TRBJ1-2, with D possibly being TRBD1 (6 bases). The CDR3 totals 14 residues. Germline values: CDR1 MNHEY, CDR2 SVGAGI. V lost 8 bases and J 1 base, leaving 14 bases between the germline ends. The CDR3 sequence is CASHRTASNYGYTF. DNA of the CDR3: TGTGCCAGCCATCGGACAGCGAGTAACTATGGCTACACCTTC.

The CDR3 spells CASSLQVDTQYF. The DNA for the CDR3 is TGTGCCAGCAGCTTACAGGTCGATACGCAGTATTTT. The J gene is TRBJ2-3, the V gene TRBV7-6; D call uncertain. The CDR3 contains 12 residues. Trimming took 2 bases from V and 6 from J, leaving 6 bases between them. The germline CDR1 and CDR2 sequences are SGHVS and FNYEAQ.

The chain carries TRBV29-1 and TRBJ2-1, with 7 nucleotides matching TRBD2. After removal of 6 bases from V and 0 bases from J, the junction contained 5 bases not matched to a gene. The length of the CDR3 is 14 residues. The germline gives CDR1 SQVTM, CDR2 ANQGSEA. The CDR3 nucleotides read TGCAGCGTGGGGGAGGGCAGCTCCTACAATGAGCAGTTCTTC. It codes for CSVGEGSSYNEQFF.